This T cell receptor (beta chain) is from a study of response to subunit inactivated influenza vaccine. General study findings and limits: The authors put forward the suggestion that each seasonal influenza vaccination may bring in only a limited number of new T cells.

This clonotype occurred a few times. As yet, its antigen is unknown. The CDR3 length is 12 residues. Germline CDR1 DFQATT, CDR2 SNEGSKA (reference sequence). The V and J ends lost 6 bases and 1 base respectively, with 8 bases between them. TCRdb fed the RT-PCR reads into MiXCR, producing one record per CDR3 protein. The table has around 530,000 distinct CDR3 sequences, approximately 12% seen once. The receptor was derived from a man in his forties or fifties who received an inactivated influenza vaccine. Sequencing used PBMCs from blood, obtained on the day of vaccination. The genes are TRBV20-1 and TRBJ2-3; D is unclear. The chain's CDR3 is CSALVGTDTQYF. The CDR3 bases are TGCAGTGCACTGGTGGGCACAGATACGCAGTATTTT.